The rows below give T cell receptor beta chains drawn from one sample of a study of control samples from healthy donors and cancer patients. The table came from immunoSEQ multiplex PCR; TCRdb's copy has only in-frame clones and leaves some out. Of about 130,000 clones listed, about 95% were seen once; the top ten hold about 4%. What was sequenced was blood. The receptors originated from a man aged 30 to 45 in good health. Both conserved end residues are part of each CDR3. The D gene is left open where the match is weak.

CDR3 protein: CASSSGTSGDTQYF
D gene: TRBD2
V gene: TRBV7-9

CDR3 protein: CASSPGVASYPTEAFF
D gene: NA
V gene: TRBV7-2

CDR3 protein: CASSLDSGPSYEQYF
D gene: NA
V gene: TRBV7-6

CDR3 protein: CASSPEQGMNTEAFF
D gene: TRBD1
V gene: TRBV18

CDR3 protein: CASSLATSGGLLTF
D gene: TRBD2
V gene: TRBV7-2

CDR3 protein: CAISATSGGRAPYNEQFF
D gene: TRBD2
V gene: TRBV10-3

CDR3 protein: CASSLGTGLNEKLFF
D gene: TRBD1
V gene: TRBV28

CDR3 protein: CASSLGAGRSGNTIYF
D gene: NA
V gene: TRBV7-9

CDR3 protein: CASGRTMNTEAFF
D gene: NA
V gene: TRBV19

CDR3 protein: CASSPQLAAEQFF
D gene: TRBD2
V gene: TRBV18

CDR3 protein: CSVTGTGVNEQFF
D gene: TRBD1
V gene: TRBV29-1

CDR3 protein: CASSWTLSNQPQHF
D gene: NA
V gene: TRBV6-6

CDR3 protein: CASSPSYNEQFF
D gene: NA
V gene: TRBV7-2

CDR3 protein: CASSIGIRGNQPQHF
D gene: NA
V gene: TRBV19